The 13 T cell receptor beta chains below come from one sample, sequenced in a study of T cells after yellow fever vaccination. MiXCR, run by TCRdb on the 5' RACE reads, gives a single entry per CDR3 protein. Among approximately 600,000 distinct CDR3 sequences listed, 9% to 15% were seen once. The starting material was PBMCs, obtained on the day of the yellow fever booster vaccination. The receptors stem from a man in his thirties or forties who received the YFV17D yellow fever vaccine.

This clonotype appeared many times. V usage is TRBV19 and J usage is TRBJ1-1; D is unresolved. Germline loops: CDR1 LNHDA, CDR2 SQIVND (reference sequence). This CDR3 spans 15 amino acids. Trimming cost V 1 base and J 5 bases, with 14 bases left between them. The CDR3: CASSIGGPPGTEAFF. CDR3 DNA sequence: TGTGCCAGTAGTATAGGCGGACCCCCGGGGACTGAAGCTTTCTTT.

This clonotype has only a few counts. V is TRBV30 and J is TRBJ2-2; possible D gene TRBD2, 6 bases. Germline CDR1 GTSNPN, CDR2 SVGIG (reference sequence). Trimming stripped 8 bases from V and 6 bases from J, with 13 bases between. CDR3 length: 12 amino acids. The CDR3 protein is CARREPPGELFF. CDR3 sequence (DNA): TGTGCCAGACGGGAGCCCCCCGGGGAGCTGTTTTTT.

This clonotype was seen a handful of times. The chain couples TRBV4-3 to TRBJ2-1, with 7 bases matching TRBD2. Germline-derived CDR1 and CDR2 are LGHNA and YSLEER. Losses at the gene ends were 2 bases for V and 0 bases for J; bases not matched to a gene: 7. The CDR3 is made up of 17 amino acids. CDR3 nucleotides: TGCGCCAGCAGCCAATTCGCGGGACTACACTCCTACAATGAGCAGTTCTTC. Encoded protein: CASSQFAGLHSYNEQFF.

V is TRBV10-2 and J is TRBJ2-3; TRBD2 matches at 7 bases. The CDR3 sequence is 15 residues long. Germline V gene sequence: CDR1 WSHSY, CDR2 SAAADI. J was trimmed by 5 bases and V by 3 bases; bases with no gene match: 8. The chain's CDR3 is CASSDLAGRGDTQYF. In DNA form, the CDR3 reads TGCGCCAGCAGTGATTTAGCGGGCCGTGGAGATACGCAGTATTTT.

This chain joins TRBV10-3 and TRBJ1-6; 8 bases agree with TRBD1. In germline, CDR1 is ENHRY, CDR2 SYGVKD. V shed 4 bases and J 7 bases; nucleotides not matched to a gene: 12. CDR3 length: 17 amino acids. In nucleotides, the CDR3 is TGTGCCATCAGTGCCCGTCAGACAGGGGCTGACAATTCACCCCTCCACTTT. Its protein product is CAISARQTGADNSPLHF.

This clonotype turned up a few times. This chain joins TRBV6-2 or TRBV6-3 and TRBJ1-1; TRBD1 is a possible D gene (5 bases). Germline CDR1 reads MNHEY; CDR2 reads SVGEGT. The CDR3 contains 14 residues. Trimming left V 4 bases short and J 5 bases short, with 14 bases between. CDR3 bases: TGTGCCAGCAGTTTCAGGGAAATGGGGACTGAAGCTTTCTTT. It is translated as CASSFREMGTEAFF.

The CDR3 protein is CASSGRDQWDGYTF. In nucleotides, the CDR3 is TGTGCCAGCAGCGGCCGGGACCAGTGGGATGGCTACACCTTC. J is TRBJ1-2 and V is TRBV7-6, with D possibly being TRBD1 (5 bases). Trimming cost V 5 bases and J 6 bases, with 16 bases left between them. The CDR3 runs 14 residues. In germline, CDR1 is SGHVS, CDR2 FNYEAQ.

This chain uses TRBV6-2 or TRBV6-3 with TRBJ2-1; TRBD2 is a possible D gene (6 bases). Trimming stripped 3 bases from V and 0 bases from J, with 18 bases between. Germline V gives CDR1 MNHEY, CDR2 SVGEGT. The CDR3 covers 18 residues. This CDR3 reads CASSYLAIQFTSYNEQFF. The CDR3 region has the DNA TGTGCCAGCAGTTATCTAGCGATCCAATTCACCTCCTACAATGAGCAGTTCTTC.

The rearrangement uses TRBV29-1 and TRBJ2-7; TRBD2 agrees at 9 bases. The V and J ends lost 1 base and 2 bases, in that order; junction bases with no gene match: 6. Germline CDR1 is SQVTM and CDR2 is ANQGSEA. This CDR3 has 15 residues. The CDR3 loop reads CSVEGLAEIPYEQYF. DNA for the CDR3: TGCAGCGTTGAAGGACTAGCGGAGATTCCCTACGAGCAGTACTTC.

V gene TRBV6-1 combines with J gene TRBJ2-4; 7 positions agree with TRBD2. The V gene's germline CDR1 is MNHNS and CDR2 SASEGT. The CDR3 loop spans 13 amino acids. V trimming: 6 bases; J trimming: 5 bases; junction bases outside the gene matches: 4. CDR3 sequence reads: CASSLGGENIQYF. In nucleotides, the CDR3 is TGTGCCAGCAGCCTGGGGGGGGAAAACATTCAGTACTTC.

This chain joins TRBV7-2 and TRBJ1-4; no clear D. Germline V gene lookup returns CDR1 SGHTA and CDR2 FQGNSA. The ends were cut back, 5 bases at V and 5 bases at J, with 15 bases in the middle. This CDR3 comprises 15 residues. The CDR3 reads CASSPRLGPNEKLFF. Written as DNA, the CDR3 is TGTGCCAGCAGCCCAAGGTTGGGCCCGAATGAAAAACTGTTTTTT.

The genes are TRBV5-1 and TRBJ2-1; 7 bases align to TRBD1. This CDR3 comprises 14 residues. The germline gives CDR1 SGHRS, CDR2 YFSETQ. V gave up 5 bases and J gave up 3 bases; unmatched junction bases: 5. CDR3 nucleotide sequence: TGCGCCAGCAGTGGGGACAGAAACTACAATGAGCAGTTCTTC. Translation: CASSGDRNYNEQFF.

The chain is built from TRBV20-1 and TRBJ1-2; TRBD1 aligns across 9 bases. The V and J ends lost 6 bases and 6 bases, in that order; junction bases with no gene match: 8. The CDR3 is 13 residues long. Germline CDR1 reads DFQATT; CDR2 reads SNEGSKA (reference sequence). CDR3 nucleotide sequence: TGCAGTGCAAGGGGGACAGGGCTTCATGGCTACACCTTC. It encodes CSARGTGLHGYTF.